This TCR beta chain was obtained from a study of blood T cell repertoires in COVID-19. In the study overall: The study drew acute and convalescent COVID-19 samples from the United States, Italy and Spain.

V was cut by 2 bases and J by 4 bases, with 5 bases left in between. This CDR3 has 12 amino acids. Germline V CDR1 and CDR2: GTSNPN, SVGIG (reference sequence). The data were produced by immunoSEQ multiplex PCR, yet TCRdb's version contains in-frame clones alone and is incomplete. The repertoire holds about 300,000 clones, with about 87% as singletons. V is TRBV30 and J is TRBJ2-2, with no clear D. This receptor was identified in a man between 65 and 79 years old with acute or convalescent COVID-19. Source material: peripheral blood. The CDR3 DNA is TGTGCCTGGAGTCCGGGCACCGGGGAGCTGTTTTTT. Amino acids: CAWSPGTGELFF.